This T cell receptor (beta chain) was captured by sequencing in a study of cytotoxic CD8 clonotypes in ibrutinib-treated CLL (dated by TCRdb to the early 2020s). Study-level background: In this cohort, some 16 patients were treatment-naive and about ten were relapsed/refractory, while some 18 had unmutated IGHV. Longitudinal samples were obtainable from about 30% of the roughly 90 participants in the trial. On average, each sample had some 260,000 productive templates and approximately 100,000 productive rearrangements. Cryopreserved peripheral blood mononuclear cells were collected before treatment, at response, and at either disease progression or sustained remission. Responses were partial in 24 patients and complete in 2; after median around 68 months follow-up, about 15 stayed in remission and about 12 progressed. Patients were still on ibrutinib when every remission and progressive disease sample was collected. The response samples were drawn at a median of 12 months into treatment, with a range of about 6 to 40 months. Overall results and qualifications from the work: At baseline, clonality was higher than in age-matched healthy donors and showed a strong correlation with circulating CD8+ T-cell counts. Public clonotypes were rare and either shrank or stayed stable during treatment, and the rise in clonality at ibrutinib response reflected expansion of private clonotypes. Clonality rose at ibrutinib response, remained stable during sustained remission, and dropped back toward baseline at progression. Lymph node repertoires were not examined, and the timing of sampling was not matched between patients in sustained remission and those whose disease progressed.

Worth noting for this clone: The target of this receptor is not known. There are no base qualities to consult, and no much larger clone falls within one base.

The intended sense of this specimen's time point label: roughly 25 months on ibrutinib. For TCR beta library preparation, roughly 2 micrograms of genomic DNA were extracted from the cryopreserved PBMCs. Longitudinal blood samples from CLL patients on ibrutinib monotherapy underwent high-throughput TCR beta sequencing. Patients were enrolled in a phase 2 open-label single-center ibrutinib monotherapy trial. On a MiSeq, deep resolution sequencing aimed for a depth between 1 in 1 million and 1 in 200,000 T cells, with each clonotype covered 10x on average. TCR beta libraries were generated with the immunoSEQ hsTCRB Kit. In the paper's pipeline: Data were analyzed with ImmunoSEQ Data Assistant and ImmunoSEQ Analyzer, with V, D and J genes assigned per IMGT definitions. Clonality, with values ranging from 0 to 1, was calculated as one minus the normalized Shannon entropy of productive rearrangement frequencies. Only overrepresented clonotypes making up at least 0.05% of the repertoire of each patient were included in the public clonotype analysis. Repertoires from more than ten age-matched healthy donors in immuneACCESS were used as clonality controls. TCRdb took over this immuneACCESS table, retaining in-frame rearrangements with V and J assigned. Such tables are incomplete; in checked studies, under half of the missing clones stem from an unresolved V gene, and the remainder is unexplained. Clone size and the V and J calls come from that table; the DNA yielded D and trimming. This sample holds about 180,000 clones; more than 80% were observed only once. Around 4.5% of the sample is in the top ten clones.

The sequence was collected from a human donor with chronic lymphocytic leukemia. Sequences were derived from PBMCs, sampled after 24 months of ibrutinib treatment.

The DNA sequence is TGTGCCAGCAGGGGAACAGGGAGGAACACCATATATTTT. It encodes CASRGTGRNTIYF. The chain is assembled from TRBV6-5 and TRBJ1-3; TRBD1 is perhaps the D gene, given 6 matching bases. The V and J ends are trimmed by 6 bases and 7 bases, leaving 13 bases between them. CDR1 and CDR2 were assigned from the germline V gene as MNHEY and SVGAGI. Inclusive of the bounding cysteine and phenylalanine, the CDR3 is 13 residues long. The kept DNA is CDR3 alone, 39 bases in frame from the first base.